This section outlines one T cell receptor (beta chain) sequence together with its context. As yet, its antigen is unknown. The entry originates in a study of beta chain features in type 1 diabetes. On the study more broadly: The study found patients and healthy donors alike in age, gender and cell yields. The samples had 85 million to 140 million sorted cells examined in all. The study's findings and limits: The study found moderately but significantly shorter TCRB CDR3s in all four CD4+ subsets of Type 1 diabetes patients.

Expressed TCRB transcripts were sequenced after all isolated RNA was converted to cDNA. It was found that naive, central memory and regulatory T cell samples averaged about 3.4 million reads. Some clones are missing from TCRdb's copy, which holds only in-frame ones; the method was immunoSEQ multiplex PCR. Here the sample spans 300,000 to 400,000 clones, 8.5% to 10% being singletons. Germline assignment: CDR1 KGHSH and CDR2 LQKENI. The CDR3 has 21 amino acids. V shed 6 bases and J 4 bases; nucleotides not matched to a gene: 23. Cells sorted by CD45RO/CCR7/CD25/CD127/CD95/CD27 comprised CD4+ naive, central memory, regulatory and stem cell-like memory cells.

The sample taken for sequencing was central memory CD4+ T cells from blood. The TCR sequence derives from a man aged 25 to 40 with type 1 diabetes. The chain carries TRBV18 and TRBJ2-3, with TRBD2 identical over 12 bases. The CDR3 region has the DNA TGTGCCAGCTCTTCCCGGCCCCAAGGACTAGCGGGACAGCATTCATCAGATACGCAGTATTTT. The encoded protein is CASSSRPQGLAGQHSSDTQYF.